Reported below is one T cell receptor (beta chain). The antigen is not known. The sample belongs to a study of T-cell memory formation after mild COVID-19. Study overall: Largely, the TCR clusters proved donor specific.

The V gene lost 1 base and the J gene lost 8 bases, with 11 bases spanning the gap. The CDR3 is 12 residues long. The germline gives CDR1 SQVTM, CDR2 ANQGSEA. Using constant-segment primers, 5'RACE produced TCR alpha and TCR beta cDNA libraries carrying sample barcodes and UMIs. One entry per CDR3 protein results from TCRdb running MiXCR on the 5' RACE reads. The repertoire holds approximately 100,000 distinct CDR3 sequences, with around a quarter as singletons. Findings and limits, study-wide: Some clones that responded were present in memory (sampled pre-infection), which suggests cross-reactive memory joined. Specificity for SARS-CoV-2 was not confirmed among the second-wave clones peaking on day 37.

Sample: PBMCs or a T cell subset sorted from them (not recorded which). The chain carries TRBV29-1 and TRBJ1-2; no reliable D call. This TCR derives from a man aged 18-30 years who had mild COVID-19 (a few samples of this study predate the infection). Cell type and time point are not known. The CDR3 nucleotides are TGCAGCGTTGAAGCGCTCCCTGGAGGCTACACCTTC. This gives the protein CSVEALPGGYTF.